Listed below are T cell receptor beta chains from one sample, sequenced in a study of shared clonotypes between healthy human individuals. Method: immunoSEQ multiplex PCR; TCRdb's copy keeps in-frame clones and lacks some. Counted here are some 650,000 clones, around 97% occurring once; the ten biggest clones make up about 0.057%. Sample: naive CD4+ T cells sorted from blood. These receptors originate from a woman younger than 45 in good health. The CDR3 runs from the conserved cysteine through the conserved F or W. Each record gives: V gene, J gene, D gene, clone size, CDR3 DNA, CDR3 protein. D genes are given only for firm matches. The size of a clone is reported for some rows only, either as once, few or many, or as a class for expanded clones.

v_call: TRBV6-1
j_call: TRBJ1-3
d_call: .
clone_size: .
cdr3_nt: TGTGCCAGCAGTGAAGTAAATGGAAACACCATATATTTT
cdr3_aa: CASSEVNGNTIYF

v_call: TRBV6-5
j_call: TRBJ2-5
d_call: TRBD1
clone_size: .
cdr3_nt: TGTGCCAGCAGTTACCGGGACAGCAAAGAGACCCAGTACTTC
cdr3_aa: CASSYRDSKETQYF

v_call: TRBV23-1
j_call: TRBJ2-3
d_call: .
clone_size: .
cdr3_nt: TGCGCCAGCAGTCAAGTTGCGACCGCTGTAAACACAGATACGCAGTATTTT
cdr3_aa: CASSQVATAVNTDTQYF

v_call: TRBV7-2
j_call: TRBJ1-5
d_call: TRBD1
clone_size: once
cdr3_nt: TGTGCCAGCAGCACAACCGGGACAGATTATAGCAATCAGCCCCAGCATTTT
cdr3_aa: CASSTTGTDYSNQPQHF

v_call: TRBV20-1
j_call: TRBJ2-7
d_call: .
clone_size: .
cdr3_nt: TGCAGTGCCGAGAAACCCTACGAGCAGTACTTC
cdr3_aa: CSAEKPYEQYF

v_call: TRBV18
j_call: TRBJ2-1
d_call: .
clone_size: .
cdr3_nt: TGTGCCAGCTCACCGGGACGGGTCCACAATGAGCAGTTCTTC
cdr3_aa: CASSPGRVHNEQFF

v_call: TRBV7-8
j_call: TRBJ1-5
d_call: TRBD1
clone_size: .
cdr3_nt: TGTGCCAGCAGCTTAGCTTCAGGGGGTCAGCCCCAGCATTTT
cdr3_aa: CASSLASGGQPQHF

v_call: TRBV5-3
j_call: TRBJ2-7
d_call: TRBD1
clone_size: .
cdr3_nt: TGTGCCAGAAGCTTGGACCGCCACAGGGGGCCCTACGAGCAGTACTTC
cdr3_aa: CARSLDRHRGPYEQYF

v_call: TRBV5-4
j_call: TRBJ1-1
d_call: .
clone_size: .
cdr3_nt: TGTGCCAGCAGCCTGGGCCGGACGTCGATGAACACTGAAGCTTTCTTT
cdr3_aa: CASSLGRTSMNTEAFF

v_call: TRBV7-9
j_call: TRBJ2-7
d_call: TRBD1
clone_size: .
cdr3_nt: TGTGCCAGCAGCCCCCAACAGGGGAGCGAGCAGTACTTC
cdr3_aa: CASSPQQGSEQYF

v_call: TRBV7-8
j_call: TRBJ2-3
d_call: TRBD2
clone_size: .
cdr3_nt: TGTGCCAGCAGCTTAGTTTTCATTGGGACTAGCGGGACTAGCACAGATACGCAGTATTTT
cdr3_aa: CASSLVFIGTSGTSTDTQYF

v_call: TRBV5-4
j_call: TRBJ2-5
d_call: TRBD2
clone_size: .
cdr3_nt: TGTGCCAGCAGCTTGGGGGGAGGGCAGACCCAGTACTTC
cdr3_aa: CASSLGGGQTQYF

v_call: TRBV6-5
j_call: TRBJ1-1
d_call: .
clone_size: .
cdr3_nt: TGTGCCAGCAGTACCGGGACTGTTGATACCGAAGCTTTCTTT
cdr3_aa: CASSTGTVDTEAFF

v_call: TRBV19
j_call: TRBJ2-5
d_call: TRBD2
clone_size: .
cdr3_nt: TGTGCCACTCAGGGAAAGGGGACTAGCGGGGAAGAGACCCAGTACTTC
cdr3_aa: CATQGKGTSGEETQYF

v_call: TRBV6-1
j_call: TRBJ2-7
d_call: .
clone_size: .
cdr3_nt: TGTGCCAGCAGTGAGCAGACAGCCTACGAGCAGTACTTC
cdr3_aa: CASSEQTAYEQYF

v_call: TRBV28
j_call: TRBJ1-2
d_call: TRBD1
clone_size: .
cdr3_nt: TGTGCCAGCAGTATAAACAGGGGGCGCTTCAGTGGCTACACCTTC
cdr3_aa: CASSINRGRFSGYTF